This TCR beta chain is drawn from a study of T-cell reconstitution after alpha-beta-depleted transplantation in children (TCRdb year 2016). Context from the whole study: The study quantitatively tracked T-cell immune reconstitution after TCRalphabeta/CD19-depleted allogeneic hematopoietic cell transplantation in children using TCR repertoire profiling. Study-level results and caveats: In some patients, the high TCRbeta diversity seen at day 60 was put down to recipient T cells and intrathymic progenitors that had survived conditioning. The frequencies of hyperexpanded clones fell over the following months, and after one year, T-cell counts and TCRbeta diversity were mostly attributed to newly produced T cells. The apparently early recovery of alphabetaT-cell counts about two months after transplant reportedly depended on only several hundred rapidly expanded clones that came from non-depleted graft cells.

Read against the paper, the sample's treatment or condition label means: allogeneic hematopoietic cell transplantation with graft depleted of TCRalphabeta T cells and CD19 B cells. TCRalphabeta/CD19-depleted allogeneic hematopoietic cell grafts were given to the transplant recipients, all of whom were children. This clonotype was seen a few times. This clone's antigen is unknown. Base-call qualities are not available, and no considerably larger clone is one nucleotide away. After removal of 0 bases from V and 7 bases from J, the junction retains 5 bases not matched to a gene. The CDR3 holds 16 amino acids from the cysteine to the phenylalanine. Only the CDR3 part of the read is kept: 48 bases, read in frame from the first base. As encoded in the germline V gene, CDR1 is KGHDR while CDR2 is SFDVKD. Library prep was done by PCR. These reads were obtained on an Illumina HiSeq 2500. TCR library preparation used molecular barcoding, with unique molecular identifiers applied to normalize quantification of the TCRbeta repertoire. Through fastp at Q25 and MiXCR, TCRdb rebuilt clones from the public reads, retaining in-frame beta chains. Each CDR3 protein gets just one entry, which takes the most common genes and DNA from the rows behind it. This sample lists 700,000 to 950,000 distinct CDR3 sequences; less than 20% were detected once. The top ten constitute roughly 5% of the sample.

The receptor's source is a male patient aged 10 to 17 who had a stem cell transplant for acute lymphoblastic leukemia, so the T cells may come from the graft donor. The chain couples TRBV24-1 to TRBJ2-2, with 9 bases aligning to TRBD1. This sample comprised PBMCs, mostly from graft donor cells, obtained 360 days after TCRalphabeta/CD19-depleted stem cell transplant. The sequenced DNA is TGTGCCACCAGTGATTTGAGACAGGGGGGGAACGGGGAGCTGTTTTTT. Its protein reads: CATSDLRQGGNGELFF.